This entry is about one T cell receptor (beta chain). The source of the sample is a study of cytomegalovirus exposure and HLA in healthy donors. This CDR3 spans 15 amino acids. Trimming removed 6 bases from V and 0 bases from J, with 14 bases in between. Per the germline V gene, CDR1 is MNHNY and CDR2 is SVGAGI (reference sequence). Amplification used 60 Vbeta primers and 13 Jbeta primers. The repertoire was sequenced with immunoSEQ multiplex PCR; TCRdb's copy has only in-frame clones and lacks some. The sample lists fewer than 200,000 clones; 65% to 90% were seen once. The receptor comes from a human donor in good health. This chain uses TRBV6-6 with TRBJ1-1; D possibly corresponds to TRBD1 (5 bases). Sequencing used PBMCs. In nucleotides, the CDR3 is TGTGCCAGCAGATTTGGGGCGGGGATGAACACTGAAGCTTTCTTT. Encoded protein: CASRFGAGMNTEAFF.